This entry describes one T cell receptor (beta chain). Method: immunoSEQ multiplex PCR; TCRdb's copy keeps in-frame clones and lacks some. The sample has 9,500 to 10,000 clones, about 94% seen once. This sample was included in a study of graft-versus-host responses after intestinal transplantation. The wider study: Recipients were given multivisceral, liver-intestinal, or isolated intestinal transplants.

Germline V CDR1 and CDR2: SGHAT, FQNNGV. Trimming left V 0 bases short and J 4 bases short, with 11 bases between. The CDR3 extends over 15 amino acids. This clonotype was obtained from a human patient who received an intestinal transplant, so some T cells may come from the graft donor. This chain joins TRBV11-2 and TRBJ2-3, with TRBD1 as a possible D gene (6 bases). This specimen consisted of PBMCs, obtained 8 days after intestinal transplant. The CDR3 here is CASSLEQGLADTQYF. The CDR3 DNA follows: TGTGCCAGCAGCTTAGAGCAGGGGCTCGCAGATACGCAGTATTTT.